A single sample is the source of the 24 T cell receptor beta chains below, sequenced in a study of blood T cell repertoires in COVID-19. Profiled with immunoSEQ multiplex PCR; TCRdb holds only in-frame clones, not every one. The sample contains roughly 330,000 clones, over 70% of which appear only once. The specimen was PBMCs or T cells enriched from blood (not recorded which). All receptors come from a man aged 25 to 40 who had recovered from COVID-19.

This chain joins TRBV21-1 and TRBJ2-4; no DNA check was done on the table's D call, TRBD2. TRBV21-1 is a pseudogene. CDR3 size: 17 residues. This chain's CDR3 is CASSHNGGLRDKNIQYF. CDR3 nucleotide sequence: TGTGCCAGCTCCCATAACGGGGGGCTCCGGGACAAAAACATTCAGTACTTC.

The V and J genes are TRBV6-5 and TRBJ2-1, with 9 bases lining up with TRBD1. CDR3 length equals 15 residues. Germline assignment: CDR1 MNHEY and CDR2 SVGAGI. The V and J ends lost 6 bases and 7 bases, in that order; junction bases with no gene match: 10. The CDR3 DNA is TGTGCCAGCAGCTACGGACAGGGGCATAAGAATGAGCAGTTCTTC. Translated: CASSYGQGHKNEQFF.

The rearrangement links TRBV11-1 to TRBJ1-2; 7 bases fit TRBD1. CDR3 length: 15 amino acids. Germline CDR1 is SGHAT and CDR2 is FQDESV (reference sequence). The trim removed 4 bases at V and 4 bases at J, leaving 9 bases unmatched. CDR3 residues: CASSSAGGTAYGYTF. CDR3 DNA sequence: TGTGCCAGCAGCTCCGCTGGGGGGACAGCCTATGGCTACACCTTC.

V and J are TRBV6-2 or TRBV6-3 and TRBJ2-1; 7 bases align to TRBD1. Trimming took 4 bases from V and 5 from J; bases not matched to a gene: 2. Germline-derived CDR1 and CDR2 are MNHEY and SVGEGT. The length of the CDR3 is 13 residues. CDR3 loop: CASSSQGDNEQFF. The CDR3 DNA sequence: TGTGCCAGCAGTTCTCAGGGGGACAATGAGCAGTTCTTC.

The chain has TRBV12-3 or TRBV12-4 and TRBJ2-1; D perhaps matches TRBD1 (6 bases). Trimming removed 6 bases at V and 2 bases at J, with 8 bases between. The CDR3 extends over 13 amino acids. CDR3 residues: CASSRTAYNEQFF. The CDR3 nucleotides read TGTGCCAGCAGCCGGACAGCCTACAATGAGCAGTTCTTC.

This chain joins TRBV6-2 or TRBV6-3 and TRBJ2-2; D gene ambiguous. CDR3 length: 12 amino acids. Trimming took 3 bases from V and 6 from J, leaving 5 bases between them. Germline CDR1 reads MNHEY; CDR2 reads SVGEGT. Written as DNA, the CDR3 is TGTGCCAGCAGTTATAGTCCCGGGGAGCTGTTTTTT. Translation gives CASSYSPGELFF.

This chain uses TRBV6-1 with TRBJ2-5; a possible D gene is TRBD1 (6 bases). The CDR3 is 14 residues long. The germline V gene encodes CDR1 MNHNS and CDR2 SASEGT. Trimming took 3 bases from V and 4 from J, leaving 12 bases between them. In DNA form, the CDR3 reads TGTGCCAGCAGTGACGGCAGGGGCGGAGAGACCCAGTACTTC. Protein sequence: CASSDGRGGETQYF.

This clone has a handful of counts. This rearrangement joins TRBV5-1 to TRBJ2-7; possibly TRBD1 for D (8 bases). CDR1 is SGHRS, CDR2 YFSETQ, per germline. The CDR3 contains 15 residues. V dropped 3 bases and J dropped 1 base, with 14 bases sitting between them. CDR3 in amino acids: CASSSGGQASYEQYF. For the CDR3, the DNA is TGCGCCAGCAGCTCGGGGGGACAGGCTTCCTACGAGCAGTACTTC.

The chain uses TRBV24-1 and TRBJ1-2; tentatively, D is TRBD1 (5 bases). The CDR3 has 13 amino acids. With 3 bases removed from V and 2 bases from J, the gap between germline ends came to 6 bases. The V gene's germline CDR1 is KGHDR and CDR2 SFDVKD. The CDR3 nucleotides are TGTGCCACCAGTGATAGACAGAACTATGGCTACACCTTC. This gives the protein CATSDRQNYGYTF.

The V gene is TRBV5-1, the J gene TRBJ1-6, with D possibly being TRBD1 (5 bases). The CDR3 extends over 16 amino acids. V gave up 2 bases and J gave up 8 bases, with 17 bases separating them. From germline, CDR1 is SGHRS and CDR2 YFSETQ. The CDR3 DNA reads TGCGCCAGCAGCTTAAGCGGGACGGCGGCAGATTCACCCCTCCACTTT. It is translated as CASSLSGTAADSPLHF. The entire variable domain, with the rest obtained from reference TRBV5-1 and TRBJ1-6, is as follows: KAGVTQTPRYLIKTRGQQVTLSCSPISGHRSVSWYQQTPGQGLQFLFEYFSETQRNKGNFPGRFSGRQFSNSRSEMNVSTLELGDSALYLCASSLSGTAADSPLHFGNGTRLTVT.

The rearrangement joins TRBV5-4 to TRBJ2-2; D might be TRBD2 (7 bases). Germline V lookup: CDR1 SGHNT, CDR2 YYREEE (reference sequence). V was trimmed by 3 bases and J by 4 bases, leaving 13 bases between them. The CDR3 sequence is 15 residues long. This CDR3 reads CASSWGGTTTGELFF. CDR3 sequence (DNA): TGTGCCAGCAGCTGGGGAGGGACAACCACCGGGGAGCTGTTTTTT.

The CDR3 region has the DNA TGCGCCAGCAGTCATCTCAGGGGGCCTGGAAACACCATATATTTT. Its translation is CASSHLRGPGNTIYF. The rearrangement joins TRBV23-1 to TRBJ1-3, with 8 bases that match TRBD1. TRBV23-1 is an ORF, and what it does is uncertain. This CDR3 spans 15 amino acids. Unmatched junction bases numbered 3, after V lost 3 bases and J lost 2 bases.

The chain combines TRBV24-1 with TRBJ2-7; possible D gene TRBD1, 6 bases. The CDR3 consists of 13 residues. Trimming cost V 4 bases and J 7 bases, with 13 bases left between them. Germline-derived CDR1 and CDR2 are KGHDR and SFDVKD. The CDR3 DNA reads TGTGCCACCAGTGAACAACAGGGCCGGGAGCAGTACTTC. Encoded protein: CATSEQQGREQYF.

This chain joins TRBV24-1 and TRBJ2-2, with 9 bases lining up with TRBD2. J lost 7 bases, V lost 3 bases, and 8 bases had no gene match. The CDR3 spans 16 residues. Germline CDR1 and CDR2: KGHDR and SFDVKD. For the CDR3, the DNA is TGTGCCACCAGTGATCCGCGGGGGGGCGAAGGCGGGGAGCTGTTTTTT. Its protein product is CATSDPRGGEGGELFF.

This clone was counted a single time. The chain uses TRBV5-1 and TRBJ2-1, with a weak D call TRBD1 (6 bases). The length of the CDR3 is 14 residues. Per the germline V gene, CDR1 is SGHRS and CDR2 is YFSETQ. The ends were cut back, 3 bases at V and 7 bases at J, with 14 bases in the middle. CDR3 loop: CASSSTGLENEQFF. The CDR3 DNA reads as TGCGCCAGCAGCTCCACAGGGTTAGAGAATGAGCAGTTCTTC. The full variable domain, rest sourced from reference TRBV5-1 and TRBJ2-1, is KAGVTQTPRYLIKTRGQQVTLSCSPISGHRSVSWYQQTPGQGLQFLFEYFSETQRNKGNFPGRFSGRQFSNSRSEMNVSTLELGDSALYLCASSSTGLENEQFFGPGTRLTVL.

The V gene is TRBV13, the J gene TRBJ2-1; 9 positions match TRBD2. There are 17 residues in the CDR3. V gave up 4 bases and J gave up 0 bases; unmatched junction bases: 7. Germline CDR1 PRHDT, CDR2 FYEKMQ (reference sequence). CDR3 in amino acids: CASSSRGGASSYNEQFF. The CDR3 DNA follows: TGTGCCAGCAGCTCCCGCGGGGGGGCGAGCTCCTACAATGAGCAGTTCTTC. The full variable domain, in which reference TRBV13 and TRBJ2-1 provide the parts outside the CDR3, is AAGVIQSPRHLIKEKRETATLKCYPIPRHDTVYWYQQGPGQDPQFLISFYEKMQSDKGSIPDRFSAQQFSDYHSELNMSSLELGDSALYFCASSSRGGASSYNEQFFGPGTRLTVL.

J is TRBJ1-6 and V is TRBV27; tentatively, D is TRBD1 (6 bases). The V end lost 3 bases, the J end lost 7 bases, and 13 bases lay between the germline ends. Germline assignment: CDR1 MNHEY and CDR2 SMNVEV (reference sequence). The CDR3 length is 15 residues. For the CDR3, the DNA is TGTGCCAGCAGTTTTGCGTTGCAGGGGAATTCACCCCTCCACTTT. Protein sequence: CASSFALQGNSPLHF.

The chain carries TRBV28 and TRBJ1-2; D not certain. Germline assignment: CDR1 MDHEN and CDR2 SYDVKM. The V gene lost 3 bases and the J gene lost 8 bases, with 10 bases spanning the gap. The CDR3 consists of 12 residues. CDR3 nucleotides: TGTGCCAGCAGTTTCACGCCCGCGGGCTACACCTTC. Residues: CASSFTPAGYTF.

The chain uses TRBV3-1 (or the pseudogene TRBV3-2) and TRBJ2-1; 8 bases are shared with TRBD2. The CDR3 spans 17 residues. The germline V gene has CDR1 LGHDT and CDR2 YNNKEL (reference sequence). V lost 2 bases, J lost 8 bases, and 14 bases stayed unmatched. CDR3 residues: CASSQLPAGGEADEQFF. The CDR3 coding sequence is TGTGCCAGCAGCCAACTACCCGCGGGAGGAGAAGCCGATGAGCAGTTCTTC.

The chain combines TRBV5-4 with TRBJ2-1; 9 bases are shared with TRBD2. With V trimmed by 10 bases and J by 5 bases, 10 bases remained unmatched. The CDR3 consists of 14 residues. Germline assignment: CDR1 SGHNT and CDR2 YYREEE (reference sequence). Here the CDR3 reads CAGRSGGPDNEQFF. CDR3 sequence (DNA): TGTGCCGGCCGAAGCGGGGGGCCGGACAATGAGCAGTTCTTC.

The rearrangement links TRBV29-1 to TRBJ1-3, with no clear D. In germline, CDR1 is SQVTM, CDR2 ANQGSEA. V lost 1 base, J lost 0 bases, and 13 bases lay in between. The CDR3 is 16 amino acids. CDR3 DNA: TGCAGCGTTGAAGGACCGACTACCAGCTCTGGAAACACCATATATTTT. It is translated as CSVEGPTTSSGNTIYF.

This sequence joins TRBV10-3 and TRBJ2-2, with D possibly TRBD1 on 5 matching bases. Germline values: CDR1 ENHRY, CDR2 SYGVKD. V was pared by 3 bases and J by 2 bases, with 16 bases between. The length of the CDR3 is 17 residues. In DNA form, the CDR3 reads TGTGCCATCAGTGATTCCTTGCGACAGTTTAACACCGGGGAGCTGTTTTTT. Encoded protein: CAISDSLRQFNTGELFF.

This chain uses TRBV19 with TRBJ1-1; 9 nucleotides agree with TRBD1. CDR3 length equals 12 residues. The V gene's germline CDR1 is LNHDA and CDR2 SQIVND (reference sequence). V trimming: 3 bases; J trimming: 10 bases; junction bases outside the gene matches: 3. CDR3 nucleotides: TGTGCCAGTAGTATCCAGACAGGGGGAGCTTTCTTT. Its protein product is CASSIQTGGAFF.

The rearrangement links TRBV5-6 to TRBJ1-1; 9 positions match TRBD1. V gave up 4 bases and J gave up 7 bases; unmatched junction bases: 11. CDR3 length: 15 residues. From germline, CDR1 is SGHDT and CDR2 YYEEEE. CDR3 DNA sequence: TGTGCCAGCAGCGGGGACAGGGAGAGGGCGGATGAAGCTTTCTTT. Translated, it gives CASSGDRERADEAFF.